The next 8 T cell receptor beta chains were all read from a single sample in a study of T cell clones after liver transplantation. The data were produced by immunoSEQ multiplex PCR, yet TCRdb's version contains in-frame clones alone and is incomplete. The sample carries over 15,000 clones, approximately 88% recorded once. Here the sequenced sample was CD8+ T cells from blood, taken before liver transplant. The receptor source for this set is a human donor who received a liver transplant.

The rearrangement links TRBV9 to TRBJ2-7; weak D call: TRBD2 (6 bases). Germline-derived CDR1 and CDR2 are SGDLS and YYNGEE. The CDR3 has 16 amino acids. The V and J ends lost 4 bases and 2 bases respectively, with 19 bases between them. The CDR3 DNA follows: TGTGCCAGCAGCCAAGGTCCCGGGACGGGAGCCTACGAGCAGTACTTC. Protein: CASSQGPGTGAYEQYF.

The rearrangement uses TRBV15 and TRBJ1-1; D is undetermined. Germline V gives CDR1 LNHNV, CDR2 YYDKDF (reference sequence). Trimming shortened V by 0 bases and J by 3 bases, and 2 bases separated the two germline ends. The CDR3 sequence is 12 residues long. CDR3 region: CATSREYTEAFF. Written as DNA, the CDR3 is TGTGCCACCAGCAGAGAATACACTGAAGCTTTCTTT.

The chain combines TRBV6-5 with TRBJ1-1; D call uncertain. Trimming cost V 2 bases and J 1 base, with 8 bases left between them. The V gene's germline CDR1 is MNHEY and CDR2 SVGAGI. The CDR3 runs 14 residues. The CDR3 protein is CASSYRSPNTEAFF. For the CDR3, the DNA is TGTGCCAGCAGTTACCGCAGCCCGAACACTGAAGCTTTCTTT.

The genes are TRBV19 and TRBJ2-7; TRBD1 is a possible D gene (6 bases). This CDR3 region has 13 residues. Germline V lookup: CDR1 LNHDA, CDR2 SQIVND (reference sequence). V was cut by 6 bases and J by 5 bases, with 14 bases left in between. CDR3 loop: CASSHGTPNEQYF. CDR3 nucleotide sequence: TGTGCCAGTAGCCACGGGACACCCAACGAGCAGTACTTC. The full variable domain, its missing parts supplied by reference TRBV19 and TRBJ2-7, is DGGITQSPKYLFRKEGQNVTLSCEQNLNHDAMYWYRQDPGQGLRLIYYSQIVNDFQKGDIAEGYSVSREKKESFPLTVTSAQKNPTAFYLCASSHGTPNEQYFGPGTRLTVT.

V and J are TRBV27 and TRBJ1-1, with unresolved D. CDR1 and CDR2 (germline): MNHEY, SMNVEV (reference sequence). The length of the CDR3 is 13 residues. The V gene lost 3 bases and the J gene lost 0 bases, with 5 bases spanning the gap. CDR3 protein: CASSFLLNTEAFF. The CDR3 coding sequence is TGTGCCAGCAGTTTTCTGCTGAACACTGAAGCTTTCTTT.

CDR3 nucleotide sequence: TGTGCCAGCAGTTTATGGGGACTAGCGGGAGAGCAAGAGACCCAGTACTTC. Protein product: CASSLWGLAGEQETQYF. The chain employs TRBV27 and TRBJ2-5; 14 bases are a match to TRBD2. The germline gives CDR1 MNHEY, CDR2 SMNVEV (reference sequence). V lost 1 base and J lost 2; bases outside the gene matches: 3. The CDR3 is 17 amino acids.

The rearrangement uses TRBV19 and TRBJ1-5; TRBD1 matches at 9 bases. This CDR3 contains 16 residues. Germline V gives CDR1 LNHDA, CDR2 SQIVND (reference sequence). With V trimmed by 5 bases and J by 6 bases, 11 bases remained unmatched. The CDR3 protein is CASSPRTGEGGQPQHF. The CDR3, as DNA: TGTGCCAGTAGTCCGCGGACAGGGGAGGGTGGTCAGCCCCAGCATTTT.

This chain joins TRBV27 and TRBJ2-3; no firm D call. Germline lookup yields CDR1 MNHEY and CDR2 SMNVEV (reference sequence). The V end lost 3 bases, the J end lost 4 bases, and 11 bases lay between the germline ends. This CDR3 has 14 amino acids. The CDR3: CASSFGVFADTQYF. The CDR3 nucleotides read TGTGCCAGCAGTTTTGGGGTATTCGCAGATACGCAGTATTTT.